This paragraph reports one T cell receptor (beta chain). These data are taken from a study of blood T cell repertoires in COVID-19. The wider study: The United States, Italy and Spain supplied acute and convalescent COVID-19 samples. Sources were T cells, B-cell-depleted T cells, or PBMCs; the material itself was cDNA or gDNA.

CDR1 and CDR2 (germline): SEHNR, FQNEAQ (reference sequence). This CDR3 has 13 amino acids. V was pared by 5 bases and J by 3 bases, with 8 bases between. Authors' methods: Reference gene primer amplification gave estimated nucleated cell counts. The data were produced by immunoSEQ multiplex PCR, yet TCRdb's version contains in-frame clones alone and is incomplete. Clonal size and the V and J genes are those of that table, whereas D and trimming came from the DNA. The repertoire holds 9,500 to 15,000 clones, 82% seen once, with roughly 45% in the top ten. The chain links TRBV7-9 to TRBJ1-5; D unclear. This TCR came from a man aged 80 or over with acute or convalescent COVID-19. The sample consisted of peripheral blood. The CDR3 loop is CASSQEYNQPQHF. The DNA of the CDR3 is TGTGCCAGCAGCCAAGAGTACAATCAGCCCCAGCATTTT.